A single sample gave rise to the 18 T cell receptor beta chains below, sequenced in a study of blood T cell repertoires in COVID-19. Using immunoSEQ multiplex PCR, the repertoire was profiled, and TCRdb retains in-frame clones only, with some absent. Of hundreds of thousands of clones in the sample, 65% to 85% were seen once. The sample was peripheral blood. These receptor sequences come from a woman aged 45-59 years with acute or convalescent COVID-19.

The chain has TRBV3-1 (or the pseudogene TRBV3-2) and TRBJ2-5, with TRBD2 as a possible D gene (5 bases). The CDR3 has 15 residues. CDR1 is LGHDT and CDR2 is YNNKEL in the germline V gene (reference sequence). V was cut by 4 bases and J by 1 base, with 13 bases left in between. CDR3 residues: CASSPFLAPQETQYF. The CDR3 DNA sequence: TGTGCCAGCAGCCCTTTTCTAGCACCCCAAGAGACCCAGTACTTC.

CDR3 nucleotide sequence: TGTGCCAGCAGCTTACCTAGCGGGACCTCTGGGGCCAACGTCCTGACTTTC. Its translation: CASSLPSGTSGANVLTF. The V and J genes are TRBV5-4 and TRBJ2-6; 9 nucleotides agree with TRBD2. The CDR3 covers 17 residues. Germline V CDR1 and CDR2: SGHNT, YYREEE (reference sequence). After removal of 2 bases from V and 0 bases from J, the junction contained 3 bases not matched to a gene. The whole variable domain, remainder taken from reference TRBV5-4 and TRBJ2-6, is ETGVTQSPTHLIKTRGQQVTLRCSSQSGHNTVSWYQQALGQGPQFIFQYYREEENGRGNFPPRFSGLQFPNYSSELNVNALELDDSALYLCASSLPSGTSGANVLTFGAGSRLTVL.

This clone appeared a single time. The chain is built from TRBV6-1 and TRBJ2-7; 9 bases align to TRBD2. The CDR3 runs to 16 residues. The germline CDR1 and CDR2 sequences are MNHNS and SASEGT. The trim removed 3 bases at V and 6 bases at J, leaving 12 bases unmatched. CDR3 sequence (DNA): TGTGCCAGCAGTGATGGACTAGCGTCAAGAGGGGGCGAGCAGTACTTC. This encodes CASSDGLASRGGEQYF.

The chain carries TRBV18 and TRBJ2-1; 10 bases fit TRBD1. V lost 4 bases to trimming and J lost 1 base; unmatched junction nucleotides: 4. Germline loops: CDR1 KGHSH, CDR2 LQKENI. The CDR3 covers 16 residues. The chain's CDR3 is CASSLGQGRSYNEQFF. CDR3 nucleotides: TGTGCCAGCTCACTGGGACAGGGGAGGTCCTACAATGAGCAGTTCTTC. Full variable domain (outside the CDR3, taken from reference TRBV18 and TRBJ2-1): NAGVMQNPRHLVRRRGQEARLRCSPMKGHSHVYWYRQLPEEGLKFMVYLQKENIIDESGMPKERFSAEFPKEGPSILRIQQVVRGDSAAYFCASSLGQGRSYNEQFFGPGTRLTVL.

The chain combines TRBV9 with TRBJ1-2; 7 bases agree with TRBD1. The CDR3 runs 12 residues. V trimming: 6 bases; J trimming: 6 bases; junction bases outside the gene matches: 5. Germline V CDR1 and CDR2: SGDLS, YYNGEE. In DNA, the CDR3 is TGTGCCAGCACCGACAGGGCGAATGGCTACACCTTC. This translates into CASTDRANGYTF.

This clone was found once. This chain joins TRBV27 and TRBJ2-5; 7 bases match TRBD2. Germline-derived CDR1 and CDR2 are MNHEY and SMNVEV (reference sequence). This CDR3 region has 18 residues. The J segment lost 0 bases and the V segment lost 6 bases, leaving 16 bases of the junction unmatched. DNA of the CDR3: TGTGCCAGCAGCCCTGGGGGGGAGTTCCCCGCGGACCAAGAGACCCAGTACTTC. Translating it yields CASSPGGEFPADQETQYF.

The chain joins TRBV25-1 to TRBJ2-3; 9 bases are a match to TRBD2. Losses at the gene ends were 8 bases for V and 5 bases for J; bases not matched to a gene: 8. Germline V gene data show CDR1 as MGHDK and CDR2 as SYGVNS. This CDR3 is built from 14 residues. CDR3 residues: CASEPGLAIDTQYF. Written as DNA, the CDR3 is TGTGCCAGCGAACCGGGACTAGCAATAGATACGCAGTATTTT. The entire variable domain, with the rest obtained from reference TRBV25-1 and TRBJ2-3, is as follows: EADIYQTPRYLVIGTGKKITLECSQTMGHDKMYWYQQDPGMELHLIHYSYGVNSTEKGDLSSESTVSRIRTEHFPLTLESARPSHTSQYLCASEPGLAIDTQYFGPGTRLTVL.

The chain carries TRBV27 and TRBJ2-1, with a tentative D call TRBD2 (7 bases). V was shortened by 3 bases and J by 4 bases, with 19 bases between the two germline ends. Per the germline V gene, CDR1 is MNHEY and CDR2 is SMNVEV (reference sequence). The CDR3 is made up of 17 amino acids. CDR3 sequence (DNA): TGTGCCAGCAGTTTCTTTAAGCGGGGACAATTATACAATGAGCAGTTCTTC. This gives the protein CASSFFKRGQLYNEQFF.

The gene calls are TRBV6-5 and TRBJ1-1; D may be TRBD1 (5 bases). Germline-derived CDR1 and CDR2 are MNHEY and SVGAGI. The V gene lost 9 bases and the J gene lost 5 bases, with 13 bases spanning the gap. This CDR3 is built from 12 residues. The CDR3 nucleotides are TGTGCCAGTACCCGGGGGGGTACTGAAGCTTTCTTT. Its protein is CASTRGGTEAFF.

This clone was detected only a few times. The gene calls are TRBV6-6 and TRBJ2-7; 7 bases line up with TRBD2. The V gene end was trimmed by 0 bases and the J gene end by 0 bases; junction bases not matched to a gene: 2. Looked up from germline, CDR1 is MNHNY and CDR2 is SVGAGI (reference sequence). The CDR3 contains 15 residues. The DNA of the CDR3 is TGTGCCAGCAGTTACTCGGGGACTATCTCCTACGAGCAGTACTTC. Translation: CASSYSGTISYEQYF.

The chain has TRBV7-2 and TRBJ1-2; D gene ambiguous. The V gene's germline CDR1 is SGHTA and CDR2 FQGNSA. The CDR3 spans 14 residues. V was shortened by 1 base and J by 4 bases, with 10 bases between the two germline ends. The chain's CDR3 is CASSLDSFVYGYTF. The DNA for the CDR3 is TGTGCCAGCAGCTTAGATAGCTTTGTCTATGGCTACACCTTC. Full variable domain (missing parts from reference TRBV7-2 and TRBJ1-2): GAGVSQSPSNKVTEKGKDVELRCDPISGHTALYWYRQSLGQGLEFLIYFQGNSAPDKSGLPSDRFSAERTGGSVSTLTIQRTQQEDSAVYLCASSLDSFVYGYTFGSGTRLTVV.

The genes are TRBV28 and TRBJ2-7; 7 nucleotides match TRBD1. Germline assignment: CDR1 MDHEN and CDR2 SYDVKM. The trim removed 10 bases at V and 6 bases at J, leaving 12 bases unmatched. The CDR3 length is 13 residues. CDR3 protein: CATYRGAPVEQYF. CDR3 bases: TGTGCCACCTACAGGGGTGCCCCTGTCGAGCAGTACTTC.

The J gene is TRBJ1-2, the V gene TRBV9; 9 bases fit TRBD1. The J segment lost 4 bases and the V segment lost 2 bases, leaving 3 bases of the junction unmatched. This CDR3 contains 14 residues. The germline V gene has CDR1 SGDLS and CDR2 YYNGEE. This CDR3 is CASSVDRGGYGYTF. CDR3 in DNA: TGTGCCAGCAGCGTGGACAGGGGCGGCTATGGCTACACCTTC.

The chain joins TRBV29-1 to TRBJ2-7; D might be TRBD2 (6 bases). V lost 1 base to trimming and J lost 2 bases, with 9 bases between them. This CDR3 has 13 residues. The V gene's germline CDR1 is SQVTM and CDR2 ANQGSEA. The chain's CDR3 is CSVEAGETYEQYF. CDR3 DNA sequence: TGCAGCGTTGAAGCGGGGGAAACCTACGAGCAGTACTTC.

This clone was seen only a few times. The CDR3 spells CAWSRDTNYGYTF. In DNA, the CDR3 is TGTGCCTGGAGCAGGGATACTAACTATGGCTACACCTTC. V is TRBV30 and J is TRBJ1-2, with TRBD1 as a possible D gene (5 bases). V was clipped by 3 bases and J by 0 bases, with 8 bases between them. The CDR3 runs to 13 residues. Germline assignment: CDR1 GTSNPN and CDR2 SVGIG (reference sequence).

This clone was detected only once. V is TRBV2 and J is TRBJ2-7; 10 bases agree with TRBD1. This CDR3 has 14 amino acids. V shed 4 bases and J 3 bases; nucleotides not matched to a gene: 3. Germline CDR1 reads SNHLY; CDR2 reads FYNNEI. The CDR3 protein is CASSAGQGNYEQYF. In DNA form, the CDR3 reads TGTGCCAGCAGTGCGGGACAGGGGAACTACGAGCAGTACTTC.

V usage is TRBV30 and J usage is TRBJ2-5, with D hard to call. Germline V gene sequence: CDR1 GTSNPN, CDR2 SVGIG (reference sequence). Trimming took off 1 base at V and 5 bases at J, with 11 bases between the two ends. The length of the CDR3 is 13 residues. CDR3 coding DNA: TGTGCCTGGAGTGAGGTAGCATCGGAGACCCAGTACTTC. Encoded protein: CAWSEVASETQYF.

The rearrangement uses TRBV7-2 and TRBJ1-1; D gene ambiguous. The germline V gene encodes CDR1 SGHTA and CDR2 FQGNSA. Trimming removed 11 bases at V and 1 base at J, with 14 bases between. The CDR3 has 13 residues. The CDR3 loop reads CAQMVSRNTEAFF. Written as DNA, the CDR3 is TGTGCCCAAATGGTGAGTCGGAACACTGAAGCTTTCTTT.